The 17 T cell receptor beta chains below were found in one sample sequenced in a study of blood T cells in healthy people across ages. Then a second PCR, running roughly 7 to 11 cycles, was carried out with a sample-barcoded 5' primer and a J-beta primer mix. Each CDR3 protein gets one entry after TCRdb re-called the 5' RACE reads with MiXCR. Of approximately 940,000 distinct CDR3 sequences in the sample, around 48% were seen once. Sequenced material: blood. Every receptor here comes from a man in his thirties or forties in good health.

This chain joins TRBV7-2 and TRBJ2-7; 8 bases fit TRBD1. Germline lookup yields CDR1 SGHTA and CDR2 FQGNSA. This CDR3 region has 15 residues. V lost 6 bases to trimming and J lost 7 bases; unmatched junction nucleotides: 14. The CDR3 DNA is TGTGCCAGCAGTCCCGACAGGGGAGAGTACAATGAGCAGTACTTC. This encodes CASSPDRGEYNEQYF.

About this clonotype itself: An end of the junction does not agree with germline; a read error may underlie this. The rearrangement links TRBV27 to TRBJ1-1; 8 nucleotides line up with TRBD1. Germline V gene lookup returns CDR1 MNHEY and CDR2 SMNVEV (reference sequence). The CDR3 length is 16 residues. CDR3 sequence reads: CASSLTWTGTTTEAFF. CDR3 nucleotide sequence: TGTGCTAGCAGTTTAACTTGGACAGGGACCACCACTGAAGCTTTCTTT.

The CDR3 DNA reads as TGTGCCAGCAGTTACCCGGGACTAGCGGACCAAGAGACCCAGTACTTC. As protein: CASSYPGLADQETQYF. This rearrangement joins TRBV6-6 to TRBJ2-5; 11 bases match TRBD2. The CDR3 contains 16 residues. Per the germline V gene, CDR1 is MNHNY and CDR2 is SVGAGI (reference sequence). Trimming at V came to 2 bases and at J to 0 bases, leaving 2 bases not matched to a gene.

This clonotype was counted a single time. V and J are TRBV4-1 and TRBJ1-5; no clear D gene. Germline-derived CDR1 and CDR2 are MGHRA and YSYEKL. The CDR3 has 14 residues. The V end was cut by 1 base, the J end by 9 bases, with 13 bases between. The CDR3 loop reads CASSQVGSYRPQHF. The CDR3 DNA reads TGCGCCAGCAGCCAAGTAGGTTCGTACCGGCCCCAGCATTTT.

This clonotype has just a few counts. The CDR3 DNA reads as TGTGCCAGCAGCTTAGGGAGGGGGGGCAATCAGCCCCAGCATTTT. This translates into CASSLGRGGNQPQHF. This sequence joins TRBV7-9 and TRBJ1-5; tentatively, D is TRBD1 (6 bases). This CDR3 region has 15 residues. Per germline, CDR1 SEHNR and CDR2 FQNEAQ (reference sequence). Trimming stripped 1 base from V and 2 bases from J, with 9 bases between.

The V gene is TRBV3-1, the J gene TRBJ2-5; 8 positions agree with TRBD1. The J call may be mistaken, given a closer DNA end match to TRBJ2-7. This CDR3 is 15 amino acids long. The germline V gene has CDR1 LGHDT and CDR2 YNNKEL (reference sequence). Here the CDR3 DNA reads TGTGCCAGCAGCCAAGACTCTCCAGGGGGCGACGAGCAGTACTTC. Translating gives CASSQDSPGGDEQYF.

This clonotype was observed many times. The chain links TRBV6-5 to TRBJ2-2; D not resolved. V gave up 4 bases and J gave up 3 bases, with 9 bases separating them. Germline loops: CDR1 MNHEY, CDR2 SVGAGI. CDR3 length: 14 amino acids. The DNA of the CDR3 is TGTGCCAGCAGTTTCGCCAGCTACACCGGGGAGCTGTTTTTT. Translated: CASSFASYTGELFF.

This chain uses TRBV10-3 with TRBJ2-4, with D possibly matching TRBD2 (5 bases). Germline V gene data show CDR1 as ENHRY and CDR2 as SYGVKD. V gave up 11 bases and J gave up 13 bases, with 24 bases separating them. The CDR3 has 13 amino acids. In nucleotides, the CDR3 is TGTGCCTTCAAGGCGGGCCTCCATGGGGAGCAGTACTTC. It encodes CAFKAGLHGEQYF.

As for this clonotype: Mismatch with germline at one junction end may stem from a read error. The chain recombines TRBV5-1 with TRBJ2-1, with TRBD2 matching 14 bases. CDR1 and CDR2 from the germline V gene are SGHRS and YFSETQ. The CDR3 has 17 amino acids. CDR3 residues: CASSQSTSGGAYNGQFF. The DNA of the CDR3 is TGCGCCAGCAGCCAATCGACTAGCGGGGGGGCCTACAATGGGCAGTTCTTC.

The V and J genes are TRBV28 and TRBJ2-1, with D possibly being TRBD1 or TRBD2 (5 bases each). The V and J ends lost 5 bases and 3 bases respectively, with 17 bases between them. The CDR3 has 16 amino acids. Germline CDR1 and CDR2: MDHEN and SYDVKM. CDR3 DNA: TGTGCCAGCAGTACGAACACCGGGACGAGCTACAATGAGCAGTTCTTC. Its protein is CASSTNTGTSYNEQFF.

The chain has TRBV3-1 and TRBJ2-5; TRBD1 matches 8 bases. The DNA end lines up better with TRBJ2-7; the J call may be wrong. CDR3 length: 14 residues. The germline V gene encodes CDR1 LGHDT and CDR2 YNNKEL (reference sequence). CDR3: CASSQGRGHSEQYF. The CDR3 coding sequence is TGTGCCAGCAGCCAGGGCAGGGGGCATTCCGAGCAGTACTTC.

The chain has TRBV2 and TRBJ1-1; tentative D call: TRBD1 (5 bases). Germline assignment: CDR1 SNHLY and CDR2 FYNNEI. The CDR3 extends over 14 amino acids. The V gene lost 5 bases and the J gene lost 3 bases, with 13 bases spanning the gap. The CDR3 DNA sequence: TGTGCCAGCAGTATCAGGGCTGGGGACACTGAAGCTTTCTTT. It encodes CASSIRAGDTEAFF.

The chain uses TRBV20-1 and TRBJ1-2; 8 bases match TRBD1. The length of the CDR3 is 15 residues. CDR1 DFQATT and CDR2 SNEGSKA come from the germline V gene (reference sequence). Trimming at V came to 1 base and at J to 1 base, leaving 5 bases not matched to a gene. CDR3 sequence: CSARVTGQGNYGYTF. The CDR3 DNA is TGCAGTGCTAGAGTCACAGGACAGGGTAACTATGGCTACACCTTC.

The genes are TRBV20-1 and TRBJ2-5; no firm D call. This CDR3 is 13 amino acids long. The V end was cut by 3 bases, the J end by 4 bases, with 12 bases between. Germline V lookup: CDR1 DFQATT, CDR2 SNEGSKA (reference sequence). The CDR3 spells CSASLLDPETQYF. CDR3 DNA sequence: TGCAGTGCTAGCCTGTTGGACCCAGAGACCCAGTACTTC.

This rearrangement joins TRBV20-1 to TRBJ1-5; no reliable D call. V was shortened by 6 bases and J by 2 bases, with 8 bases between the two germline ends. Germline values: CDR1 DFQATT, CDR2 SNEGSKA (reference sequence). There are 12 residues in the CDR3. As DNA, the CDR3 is TGCAGTGCGAACGAGGGCAATCAGCCCCAGCATTTT. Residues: CSANEGNQPQHF.

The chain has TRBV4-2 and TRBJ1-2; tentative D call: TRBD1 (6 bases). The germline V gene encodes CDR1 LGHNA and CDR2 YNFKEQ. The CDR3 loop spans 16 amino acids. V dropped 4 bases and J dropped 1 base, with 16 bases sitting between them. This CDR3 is CASSPTGPLGNYGYTF. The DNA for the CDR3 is TGTGCCAGCAGCCCGACAGGCCCCCTGGGTAACTATGGCTACACCTTC.

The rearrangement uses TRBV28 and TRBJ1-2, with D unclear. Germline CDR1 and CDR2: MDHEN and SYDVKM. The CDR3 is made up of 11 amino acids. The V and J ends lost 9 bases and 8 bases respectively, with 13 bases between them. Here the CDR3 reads CASYHRGGYTF. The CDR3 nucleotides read TGTGCCAGTTACCACAGAGGGGGCTACACCTTC.